Given below is one TCR beta chain in context. It has no known antigen specificity. Base-call qualities are not available, and no considerably larger clone is one nucleotide away. The receptor library was made with the immunoSEQ multiplex PCR assay. The immuneACCESS repertoire file appears here via TCRdb, limited to in-frame rearrangements. These files lack a portion of the clones; in checked studies, under half of the deficit traces to unresolved V genes, and the cause of the others is not known. For this sample there are approximately 90,000 clones; roughly 84% appear just once. The ten most abundant clones make up 2.1% of the sample. V was cut back by 3 bases and J by 0 bases, leaving a gap of 17 bases between them. CDR1 and CDR2 are read off the germline V gene as SGHRS and YFSETQ. The CDR3, cysteine through phenylalanine, is 17 amino acids long. Left in the record is the CDR3 DNA by itself, 51 bases read in frame from the first base.

The sample is drawn from a study of control samples from healthy donors and cancer patients (dated by TCRdb to about 2020). Sequencing was carried out using blood. The chain is assembled from TRBV5-1 and TRBJ2-3; TRBD2 is a possible D gene, resting on 7 matching bases. This clonotype was sampled from a woman in her forties in good health. The nucleotide sequence is TGCGCCAGCAGCTGGGGGCCGGCGCGGGGGAGCACAGATACGCAGTATTTT. Its product reads: CASSWGPARGSTDTQYF.